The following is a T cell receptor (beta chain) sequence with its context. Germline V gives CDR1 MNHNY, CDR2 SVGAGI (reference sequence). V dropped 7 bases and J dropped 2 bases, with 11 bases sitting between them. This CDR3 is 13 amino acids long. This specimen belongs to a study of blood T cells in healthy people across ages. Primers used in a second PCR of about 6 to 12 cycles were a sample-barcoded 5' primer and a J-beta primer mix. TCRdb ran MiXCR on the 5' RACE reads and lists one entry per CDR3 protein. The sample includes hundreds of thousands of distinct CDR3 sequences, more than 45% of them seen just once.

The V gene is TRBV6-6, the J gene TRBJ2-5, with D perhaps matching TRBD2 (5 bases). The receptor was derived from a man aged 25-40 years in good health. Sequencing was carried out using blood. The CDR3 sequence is CASNGVRQETQYF. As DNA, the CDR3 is TGTGCCAGCAACGGGGTACGGCAAGAGACCCAGTACTTC.